This entry concerns a single T cell receptor beta chain. Antigen specificity is unknown. Using immunoSEQ multiplex PCR, the repertoire was profiled, and TCRdb retains in-frame clones only, with some absent. The table has some 2.3 million clones, over 85% seen once. This sample is drawn from a study of shared clonotypes between healthy human individuals. Regarding the study as a whole: Generation of non-shared clonotypes was less probable than generation of clonotypes shared by all four donors.

The specimen sequenced was naive CD4+ T cells from PBMCs. Subset denoted: CD45RA+ positively selected. The source of this sequence is a man between 18 and 35 years old in good health. Some clones in this sample may be carry-over from other donors' samples.

CDR3 region: CASSSAGARNEQFF. DNA of the CDR3: TGTGCCAGTAGTTCTGCGGGAGCAAGGAATGAGCAGTTCTTC. The J gene is TRBJ2-1, the V gene TRBV19, with TRBD2 matching over 7 bases. CDR3 length equals 14 residues. The J segment lost 7 bases and the V segment lost 5 bases, leaving 8 bases of the junction unmatched. Germline CDR1 is LNHDA and CDR2 is SQIVND (reference sequence). The full variable domain, with the rest looked up from reference TRBV19 and TRBJ2-1, is DGGITQSPKYLFRKEGQNVTLSCEQNLNHDAMYWYRQDPGQGLRLIYYSQIVNDFQKGDIAEGYSVSREKKESFPLTVTSAQKNPTAFYLCASSSAGARNEQFFGPGTRLTVL.